This T cell receptor (beta chain) was recorded in a study of cytomegalovirus exposure and HLA in healthy donors. Findings and caveats of the study: Earlier results showed most TCR beta V segments being productive about 87% or about 30% of the time.

The V end lost 4 bases, the J end lost 8 bases, and 21 bases lay between the germline ends. This CDR3 region has 15 residues. Germline lookup yields CDR1 SGHNT and CDR2 YYREEE (reference sequence). Both 60 Vbeta primers and 13 Jbeta primers went into the PCR. Clones were sequenced by immunoSEQ multiplex PCR, and TCRdb holds only the in-frame ones, with some missing. The data contain roughly 120,000 clones, 81% of them singletons. Worth noting for this clone: Its antigen is currently unknown.

The source is a woman aged 25 to 39 in good health and CMV-seronegative. The genes are TRBV5-4 and TRBJ1-2, with D maybe TRBD1 (6 bases). The specimen sequenced was PBMCs. The CDR3, as DNA: TGTGCCAGCAGCGCTGGGGCAGGGGATCTACGAGGCTACACCTTC. Protein sequence: CASSAGAGDLRGYTF.